The 3 T cell receptor beta chains in this list originate from one sample, sequenced in a study of blood T cells in healthy people across ages. A sample-barcoded 5' primer and a J-beta primer mix were used in a second PCR of about 7 to 12 cycles. TCRdb fed the 5' RACE reads into MiXCR, producing one record per CDR3 protein. The top ten hold about 4% of the sample, which has some 1,500,000 distinct CDR3 sequences, under 55% seen once. Sequenced: blood. The receptor set was obtained from a woman in her late teens or twenties in good health.

This clonotype turned up a few times. The rearrangement joins TRBV20-1 to TRBJ1-5; D uncertain. The CDR3 consists of 13 residues. Trimming pared 0 bases from V and 9 bases from J, leaving 12 bases between. The germline gives CDR1 DFQATT, CDR2 SNEGSKA (reference sequence). The CDR3 loop is CSARDPGNTPQHF. In nucleotides, the CDR3 is TGCAGTGCTAGAGATCCGGGGAACACGCCCCAGCATTTT.

Worth noting for this clonotype: A much larger clone lies a single base off, so this may be a read error. CDR3 DNA sequence: TGTGCCAGCAGCGCCGAAACCTACTACAATGAGCAGTTCTTC. It translates to CASSAETYYNEQFF. The chain carries TRBV7-9 and TRBJ2-1; D uncertain. Deletions cut 5 bases from V and 3 bases from J, with 11 bases between. The germline CDR1 and CDR2 sequences are SEHNR and FQNEAQ (reference sequence). The CDR3 spans 14 residues.

This clonotype appeared once. This sequence joins TRBV3-1 and TRBJ2-7; D may be TRBD1 (6 bases). The CDR3 extends over 15 amino acids. Germline CDR1 reads LGHDT; CDR2 reads YNNKEL (reference sequence). V lost 3 bases to trimming and J lost 0 bases, with 12 bases between them. In DNA form, the CDR3 reads TGTGCCAGCAGCCATTTAGGGACATCCTCCTACGAGCAGTACTTC. Its translation is CASSHLGTSSYEQYF.